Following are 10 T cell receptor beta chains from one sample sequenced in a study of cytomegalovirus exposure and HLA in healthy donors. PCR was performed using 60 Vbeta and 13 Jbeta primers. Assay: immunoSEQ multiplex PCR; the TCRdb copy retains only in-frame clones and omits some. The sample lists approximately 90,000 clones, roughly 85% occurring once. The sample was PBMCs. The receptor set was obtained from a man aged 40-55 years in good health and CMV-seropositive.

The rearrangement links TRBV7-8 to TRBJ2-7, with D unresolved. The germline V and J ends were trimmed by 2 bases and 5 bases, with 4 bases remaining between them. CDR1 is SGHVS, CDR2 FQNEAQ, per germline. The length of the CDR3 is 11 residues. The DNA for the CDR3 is TGTGCCAGCAGCTTACGTCACGAGCAGTACTTC. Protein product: CASSLRHEQYF. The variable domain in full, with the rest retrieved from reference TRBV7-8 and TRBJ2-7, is GAGVSQSPRYKVAKRGQDVALRCDPISGHVSLFWYQQALGQGPEFLTYFQNEAQLDKSGLPSDRFFAERPEGSVSTLKIQRTQQEDSAVYLCASSLRHEQYFGPGTRLTVT.

The CDR3 nucleotides read TGTGCCAGCAGCGCAAGCGGGACGGGAACAGATACGCAGTATTTT. It encodes CASSASGTGTDTQYF. The rearrangement uses TRBV9 and TRBJ2-3, with 7 bases fitting TRBD2. Trimming at V came to 3 bases and at J to 3 bases, leaving 7 bases not matched to a gene. This CDR3 has 15 residues. Germline values: CDR1 SGDLS, CDR2 YYNGEE.

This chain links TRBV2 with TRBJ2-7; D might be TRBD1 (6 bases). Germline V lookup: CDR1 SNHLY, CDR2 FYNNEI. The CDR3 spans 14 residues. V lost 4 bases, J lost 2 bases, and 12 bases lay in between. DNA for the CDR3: TGTGCCAGCAGTGGGTCGACAGGCACCTACGAGCAGTACTTC. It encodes CASSGSTGTYEQYF. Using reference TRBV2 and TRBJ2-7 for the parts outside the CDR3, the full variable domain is EPEVTQTPSHQVTQMGQEVILRCVPISNHLYFYWYRQILGQKVEFLVSFYNNEISEKSEIFDDQFSVERPDGSNFTLKIRSTKLEDSAMYFCASSGSTGTYEQYFGPGTRLTVT.

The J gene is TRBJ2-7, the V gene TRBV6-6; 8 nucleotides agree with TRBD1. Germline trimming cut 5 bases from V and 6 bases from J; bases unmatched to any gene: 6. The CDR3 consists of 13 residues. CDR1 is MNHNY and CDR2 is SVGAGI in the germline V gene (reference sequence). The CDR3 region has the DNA TGTGCCAGCAGTGAGGAGGACAGGGCCGAGCAGTACTTC. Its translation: CASSEEDRAEQYF.

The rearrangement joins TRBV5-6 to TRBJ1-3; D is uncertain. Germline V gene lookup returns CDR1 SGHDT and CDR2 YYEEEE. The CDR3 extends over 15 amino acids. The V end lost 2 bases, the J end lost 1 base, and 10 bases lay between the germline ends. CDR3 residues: CASSFQTRSGNTIYF. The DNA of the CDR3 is TGTGCCAGCAGCTTCCAGACGAGGTCTGGAAACACCATATATTTT.

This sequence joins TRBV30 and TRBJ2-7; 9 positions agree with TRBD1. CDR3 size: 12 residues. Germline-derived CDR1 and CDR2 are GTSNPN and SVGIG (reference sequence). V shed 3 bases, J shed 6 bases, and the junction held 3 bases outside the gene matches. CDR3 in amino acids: CAWRGTGSEQYF. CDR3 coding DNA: TGTGCCTGGAGGGGGACAGGGAGCGAGCAGTACTTC.

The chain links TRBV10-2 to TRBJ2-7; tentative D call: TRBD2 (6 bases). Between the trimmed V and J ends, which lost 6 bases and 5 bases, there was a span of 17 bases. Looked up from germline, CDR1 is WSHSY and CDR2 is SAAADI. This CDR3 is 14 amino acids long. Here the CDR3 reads CASREAGVAHEQYF. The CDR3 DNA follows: TGCGCCAGCAGAGAAGCGGGCGTAGCCCACGAGCAGTACTTC.

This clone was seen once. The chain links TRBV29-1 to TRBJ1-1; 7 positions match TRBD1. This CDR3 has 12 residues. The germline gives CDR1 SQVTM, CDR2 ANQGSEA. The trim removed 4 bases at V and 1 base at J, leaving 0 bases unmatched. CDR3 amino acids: CSVAGGNTEAFF. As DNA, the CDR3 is TGCAGCGTTGCAGGGGGGAACACTGAAGCTTTCTTT.

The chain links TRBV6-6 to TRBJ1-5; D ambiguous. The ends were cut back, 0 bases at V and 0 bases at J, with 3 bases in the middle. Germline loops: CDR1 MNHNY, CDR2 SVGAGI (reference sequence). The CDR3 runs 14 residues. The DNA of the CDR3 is TGTGCCAGCAGTTACTCGAGTAGCAATCAGCCCCAGCATTTT. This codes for CASSYSSSNQPQHF.

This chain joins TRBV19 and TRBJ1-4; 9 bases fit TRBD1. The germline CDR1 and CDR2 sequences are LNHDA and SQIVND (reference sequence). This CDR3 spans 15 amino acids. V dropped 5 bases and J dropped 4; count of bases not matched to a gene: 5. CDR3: CASSSTGGLNEKLFF. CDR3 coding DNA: TGTGCCAGTAGTTCGACAGGGGGGCTTAATGAAAAACTGTTTTTT.